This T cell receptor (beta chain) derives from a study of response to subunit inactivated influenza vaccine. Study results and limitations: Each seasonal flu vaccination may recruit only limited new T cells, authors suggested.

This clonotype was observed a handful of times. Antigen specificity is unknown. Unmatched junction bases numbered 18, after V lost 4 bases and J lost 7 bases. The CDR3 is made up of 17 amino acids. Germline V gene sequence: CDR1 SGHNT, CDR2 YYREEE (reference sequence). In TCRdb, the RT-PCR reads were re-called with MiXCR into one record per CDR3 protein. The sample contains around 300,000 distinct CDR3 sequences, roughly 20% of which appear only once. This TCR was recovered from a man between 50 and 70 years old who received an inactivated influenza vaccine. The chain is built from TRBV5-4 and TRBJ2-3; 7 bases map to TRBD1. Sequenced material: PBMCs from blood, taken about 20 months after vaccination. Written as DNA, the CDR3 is TGTGCCAGCAGCAAAGCCCTTCAGGGGGAACGCACGAATACGCAGTATTTT. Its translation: CASSKALQGERTNTQYF.